The present T cell receptor (beta chain) was sequenced within a study of blood T cell repertoires in COVID-19. From germline, CDR1 is MNHEY and CDR2 SMNVEV (reference sequence). V was clipped by 3 bases and J by 6 bases; unmatched bases: 4. CDR3 length equals 15 residues. Here immunoSEQ multiplex PCR was the method, and the copy in TCRdb shows in-frame clones only, minus some. The profile shows tens of thousands of clones, roughly 84% of them singletons. The rearrangement uses TRBV27 and TRBJ2-1, with 11 bases matching TRBD1. The clonotype originates from a man aged 60 to 69 with COVID-19, enrolled during active disease. Sequencing input: peripheral blood. DNA for the CDR3: TGTGCCAGCAGTTTGGGGACAGGGGGTGGCAATGAGCAGTTCTTC. It encodes CASSLGTGGGNEQFF.